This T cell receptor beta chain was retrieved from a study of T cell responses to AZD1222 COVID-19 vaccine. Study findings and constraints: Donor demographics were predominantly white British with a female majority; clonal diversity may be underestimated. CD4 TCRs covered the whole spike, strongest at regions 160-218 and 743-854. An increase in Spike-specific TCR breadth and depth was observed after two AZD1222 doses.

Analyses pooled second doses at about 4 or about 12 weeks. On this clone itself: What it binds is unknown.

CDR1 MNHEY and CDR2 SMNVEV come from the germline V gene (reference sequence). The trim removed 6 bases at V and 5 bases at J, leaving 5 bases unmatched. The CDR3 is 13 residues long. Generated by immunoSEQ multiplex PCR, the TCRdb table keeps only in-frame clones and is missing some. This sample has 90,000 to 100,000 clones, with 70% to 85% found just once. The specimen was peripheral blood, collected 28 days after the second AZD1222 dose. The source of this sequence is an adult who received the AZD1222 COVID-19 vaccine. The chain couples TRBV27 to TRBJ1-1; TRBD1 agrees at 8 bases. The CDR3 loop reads CASRGQGGTEAFF. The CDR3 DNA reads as TGTGCCAGCAGAGGACAGGGAGGTACTGAAGCTTTCTTT.